This entry features one T cell receptor beta chain sequence. Antigen unknown. Amplification targeted the TCR beta CDR3 regions, with RNA transcripts as the source material. RT-PCR in the first round used HTBI primers; a second-round multiplex PCR followed. TCRdb passed the multiplex PCR reads through MiXCR, listing each CDR3 protein once. Altogether roughly 420,000 distinct CDR3 sequences are present, over 20% being singletons, with the ten largest covering roughly 3%. Enrollment excluded any patients with other autoimmune diseases, uncontrolled infections, pregnancy or lactation. This sample stems from a study of Graves' ophthalmopathy and Graves' hyperthyroidism. Study-level points and caveats: Ophthalmopathy progression was predicted with approximately 64% sensitivity and roughly 74% specificity. Most thyroid-expanded clonotypes exceeding 0.001 frequency were also found in blood.

The V gene lost 1 base and the J gene lost 6 bases, with 10 bases spanning the gap. This CDR3 spans 13 amino acids. Sequencing input: peripheral blood. This clonotype originated in a woman aged 18-35 years with stable Graves' hyperthyroidism. This sequence joins TRBV12-3 or TRBV12-4 and TRBJ2-7; no definite D call. CDR3 coding DNA: TGTGCCAGCAGTTTAGTCGGTGGGTTCGAGCAGTACTTC. Protein sequence: CASSLVGGFEQYF.